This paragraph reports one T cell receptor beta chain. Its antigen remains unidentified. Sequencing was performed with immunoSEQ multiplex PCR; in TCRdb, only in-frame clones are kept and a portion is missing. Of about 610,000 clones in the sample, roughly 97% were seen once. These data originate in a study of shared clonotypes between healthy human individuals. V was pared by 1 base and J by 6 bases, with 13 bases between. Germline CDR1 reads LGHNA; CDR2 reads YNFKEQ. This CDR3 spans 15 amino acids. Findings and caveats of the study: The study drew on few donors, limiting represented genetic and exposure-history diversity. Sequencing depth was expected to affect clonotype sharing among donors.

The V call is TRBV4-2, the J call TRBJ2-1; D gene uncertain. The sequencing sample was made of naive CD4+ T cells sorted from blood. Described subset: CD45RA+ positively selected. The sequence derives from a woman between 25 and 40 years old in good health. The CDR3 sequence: CASSQGVSATNEQFF. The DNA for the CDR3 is TGTGCCAGCAGCCAAGGGGTTTCAGCAACCAATGAGCAGTTCTTC.